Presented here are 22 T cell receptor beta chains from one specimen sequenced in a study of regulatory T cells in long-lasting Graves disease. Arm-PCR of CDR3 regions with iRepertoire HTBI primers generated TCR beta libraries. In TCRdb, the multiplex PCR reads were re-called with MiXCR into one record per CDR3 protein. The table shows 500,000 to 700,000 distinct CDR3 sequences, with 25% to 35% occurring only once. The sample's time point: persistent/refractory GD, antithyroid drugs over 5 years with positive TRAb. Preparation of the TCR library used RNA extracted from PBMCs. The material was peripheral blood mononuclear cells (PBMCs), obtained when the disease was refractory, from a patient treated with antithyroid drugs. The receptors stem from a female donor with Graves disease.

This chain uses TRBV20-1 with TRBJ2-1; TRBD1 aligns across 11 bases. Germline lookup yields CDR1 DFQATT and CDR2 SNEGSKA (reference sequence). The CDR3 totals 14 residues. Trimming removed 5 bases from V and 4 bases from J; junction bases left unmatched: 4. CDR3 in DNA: TGCAGTGCTGCCCGGGACAGGGGGTACAATGAGCAGTTCTTC. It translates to CSAARDRGYNEQFF.

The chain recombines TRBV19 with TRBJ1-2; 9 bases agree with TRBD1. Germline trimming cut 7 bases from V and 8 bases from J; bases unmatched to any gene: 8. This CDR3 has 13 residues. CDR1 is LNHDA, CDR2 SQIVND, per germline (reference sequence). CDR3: CASTLQGARGYTF. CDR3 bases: TGTGCCAGTACCCTACAGGGGGCTCGGGGCTACACCTTC.

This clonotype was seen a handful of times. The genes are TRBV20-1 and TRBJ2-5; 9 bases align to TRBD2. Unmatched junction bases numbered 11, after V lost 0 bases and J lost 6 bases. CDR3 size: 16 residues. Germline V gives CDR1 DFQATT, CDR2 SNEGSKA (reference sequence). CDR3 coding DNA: TGCAGTGCTAGAGATAATGGTAGCGGGAGCACTAAGACCCAGTACTTC. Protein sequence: CSARDNGSGSTKTQYF.

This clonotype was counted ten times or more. In nucleotides, the CDR3 is TGTGCCAGCAGTTACAGGTTCGGTCAGCCCCAGCATTTT. Amino acid sequence: CASSYRFGQPQHF. The rearrangement links TRBV6-5 to TRBJ1-5, with unresolved D. Trimming left V 2 bases short and J 6 bases short, with 8 bases between. This CDR3 has 13 residues. Germline loops: CDR1 MNHEY, CDR2 SVGAGI.

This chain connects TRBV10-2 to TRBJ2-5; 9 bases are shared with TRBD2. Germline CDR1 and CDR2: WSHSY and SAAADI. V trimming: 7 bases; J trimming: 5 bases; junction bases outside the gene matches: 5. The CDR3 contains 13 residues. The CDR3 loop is CASMLAGKETQYF. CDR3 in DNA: TGCGCCAGCATGCTAGCGGGAAAGGAGACCCAGTACTTC.

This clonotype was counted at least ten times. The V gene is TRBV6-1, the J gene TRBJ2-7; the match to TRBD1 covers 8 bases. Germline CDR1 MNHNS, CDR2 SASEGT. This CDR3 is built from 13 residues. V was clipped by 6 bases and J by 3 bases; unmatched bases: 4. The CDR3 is CASRTGQGYEQYF. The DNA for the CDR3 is TGTGCCAGCAGAACCGGACAGGGCTACGAGCAGTACTTC.

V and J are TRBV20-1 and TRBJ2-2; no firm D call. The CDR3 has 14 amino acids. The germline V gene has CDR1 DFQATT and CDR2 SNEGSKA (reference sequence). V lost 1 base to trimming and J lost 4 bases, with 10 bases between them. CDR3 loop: CSARATTRTGELFF. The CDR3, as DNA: TGCAGTGCTAGAGCTACCACACGCACCGGGGAGCTGTTTTTT.

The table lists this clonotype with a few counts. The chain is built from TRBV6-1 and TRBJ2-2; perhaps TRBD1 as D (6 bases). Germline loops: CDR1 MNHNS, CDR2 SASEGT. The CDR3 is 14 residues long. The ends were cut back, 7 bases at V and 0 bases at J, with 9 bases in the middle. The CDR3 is CASTRQANTGELFF. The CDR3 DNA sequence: TGTGCCAGCACCCGACAGGCGAACACCGGGGAGCTGTTTTTT.

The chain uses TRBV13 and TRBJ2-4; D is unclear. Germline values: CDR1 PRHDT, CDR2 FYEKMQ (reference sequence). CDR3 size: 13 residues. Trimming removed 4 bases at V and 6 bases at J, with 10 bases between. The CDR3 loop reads CASSYSRANIQYF. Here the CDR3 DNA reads TGTGCCAGCAGCTACTCACGGGCAAACATTCAGTACTTC.

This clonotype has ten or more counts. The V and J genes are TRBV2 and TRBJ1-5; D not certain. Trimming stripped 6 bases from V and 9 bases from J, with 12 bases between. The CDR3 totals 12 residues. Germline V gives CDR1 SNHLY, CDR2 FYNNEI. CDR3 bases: TGTGCCAGCAGGAGAAGCGCCCGGCCCCAGCATTTT. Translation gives CASRRSARPQHF.

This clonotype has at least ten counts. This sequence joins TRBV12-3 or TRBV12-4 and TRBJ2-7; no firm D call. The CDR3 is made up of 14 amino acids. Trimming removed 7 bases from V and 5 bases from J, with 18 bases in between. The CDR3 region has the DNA TGTGCCAGCACATTACGAGCCCTAGGGAACGAGCAGTACTTC. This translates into CASTLRALGNEQYF.

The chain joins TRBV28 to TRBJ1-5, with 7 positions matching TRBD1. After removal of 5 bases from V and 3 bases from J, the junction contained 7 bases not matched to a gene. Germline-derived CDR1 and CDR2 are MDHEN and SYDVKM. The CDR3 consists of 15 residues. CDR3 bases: TGTGCCAGCAGTCCAGGGGGGGCTACCAATCAGCCCCAGCATTTT. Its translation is CASSPGGATNQPQHF. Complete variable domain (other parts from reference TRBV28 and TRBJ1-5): DVKVTQSSRYLVKRTGEKVFLECVQDMDHENMFWYRQDPGLGLRLIYFSYDVKMKEKGDIPEGYSVSREKKERFSLILESASTNQTSMYLCASSPGGATNQPQHFGDGTRLSIL.

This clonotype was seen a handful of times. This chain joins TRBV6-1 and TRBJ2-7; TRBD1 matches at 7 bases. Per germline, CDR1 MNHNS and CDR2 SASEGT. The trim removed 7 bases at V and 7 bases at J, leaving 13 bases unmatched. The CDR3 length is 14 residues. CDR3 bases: TGTGCCAGCACCACCGGGACAGATCTTGGGGAGCAGTACTTC. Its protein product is CASTTGTDLGEQYF.

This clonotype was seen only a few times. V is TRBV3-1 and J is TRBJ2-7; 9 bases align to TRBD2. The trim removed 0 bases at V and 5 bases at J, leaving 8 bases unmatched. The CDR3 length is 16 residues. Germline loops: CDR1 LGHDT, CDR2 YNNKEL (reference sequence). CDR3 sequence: CASSQDLAGGRHEQYF. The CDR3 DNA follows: TGTGCCAGCAGCCAAGATCTCGCGGGAGGGCGCCACGAGCAGTACTTC.

CDR3 in DNA: TGTGCCAGCAGTTCCTGGGGTCTATCCTACACCTTC. Protein product: CASSSWGLSYTF. The chain uses TRBV27 and TRBJ1-2; no clear D. The CDR3 has 12 amino acids. CDR1 MNHEY and CDR2 SMNVEV come from the germline V gene (reference sequence). Trimming took 4 bases from V and 10 from J, leaving 13 bases between them.

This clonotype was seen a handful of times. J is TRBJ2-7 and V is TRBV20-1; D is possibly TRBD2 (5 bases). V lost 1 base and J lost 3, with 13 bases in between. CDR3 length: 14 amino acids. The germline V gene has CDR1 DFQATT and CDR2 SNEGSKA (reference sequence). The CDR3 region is CSARVRFEGYEQYF. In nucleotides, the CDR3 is TGCAGTGCTAGAGTTCGGTTCGAGGGCTACGAGCAGTACTTC.

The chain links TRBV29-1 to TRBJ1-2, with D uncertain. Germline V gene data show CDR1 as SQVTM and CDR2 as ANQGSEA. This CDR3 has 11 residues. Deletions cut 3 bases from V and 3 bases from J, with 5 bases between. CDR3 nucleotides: TGCAGCGTTGAGGTGGACTATGGCTACACCTTC. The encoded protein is CSVEVDYGYTF.

The CDR3 here is CTGTTVAQNSPLHF. The CDR3, as DNA: TGTACCGGCACCACAGTGGCTCAAAATTCACCCCTCCACTTT. The chain joins TRBV2 to TRBJ1-6; D is ambiguous. This CDR3 has 14 amino acids. Germline values: CDR1 SNHLY, CDR2 FYNNEI.

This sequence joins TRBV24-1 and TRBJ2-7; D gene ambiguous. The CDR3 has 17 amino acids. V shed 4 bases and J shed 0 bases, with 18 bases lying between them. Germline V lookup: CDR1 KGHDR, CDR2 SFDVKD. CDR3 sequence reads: CATSEEVIGQSSYEQYF. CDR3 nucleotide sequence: TGTGCCACCAGTGAAGAGGTGATAGGGCAGAGCTCCTACGAGCAGTACTTC.

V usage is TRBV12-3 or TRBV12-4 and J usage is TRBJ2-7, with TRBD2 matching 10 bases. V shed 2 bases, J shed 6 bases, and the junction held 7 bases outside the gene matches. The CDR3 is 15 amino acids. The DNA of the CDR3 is TGTGCCAGCAGTTTAAGGGGGCTAGCGGGAGTCGAGCAGTACTTC. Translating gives CASSLRGLAGVEQYF.

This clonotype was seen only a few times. This CDR3 reads CAIQIRVNTEAFF. DNA for the CDR3: TGTGCCATCCAGATCAGGGTGAACACTGAAGCTTTCTTT. The chain couples TRBV10-3 to TRBJ1-1; D may be TRBD1 (5 bases). With 8 bases removed from V and 0 bases from J, the gap between germline ends came to 10 bases. Per the germline V gene, CDR1 is ENHRY and CDR2 is SYGVKD. The CDR3 spans 13 residues.

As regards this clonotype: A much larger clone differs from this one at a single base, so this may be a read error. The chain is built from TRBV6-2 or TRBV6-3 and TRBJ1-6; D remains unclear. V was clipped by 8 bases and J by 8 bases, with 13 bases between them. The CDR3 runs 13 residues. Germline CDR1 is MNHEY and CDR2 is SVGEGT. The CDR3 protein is CASGEKRDSPLHF. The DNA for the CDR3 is TGTGCCAGCGGTGAAAAACGGGATTCACCCCTCCACTTT.